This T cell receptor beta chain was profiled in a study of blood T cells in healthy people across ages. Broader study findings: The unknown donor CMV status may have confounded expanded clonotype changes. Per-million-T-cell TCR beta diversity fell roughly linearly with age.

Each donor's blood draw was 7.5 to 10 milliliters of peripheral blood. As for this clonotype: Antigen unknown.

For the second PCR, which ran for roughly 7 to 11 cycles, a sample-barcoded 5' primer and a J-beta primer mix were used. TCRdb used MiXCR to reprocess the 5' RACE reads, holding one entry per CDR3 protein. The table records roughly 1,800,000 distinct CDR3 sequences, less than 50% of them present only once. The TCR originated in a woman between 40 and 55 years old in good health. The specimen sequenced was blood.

As DNA, the CDR3 is TGTGCCAGCAGCCAAGAGTTTTCAACAGGGGGCGATGGCTACACCTTC. Translation gives CASSQEFSTGGDGYTF. The chain carries TRBV4-2 and TRBJ1-2, with 9 bases fitting TRBD1. This CDR3 is built from 16 residues. V lost 0 bases and J lost 6; bases outside the gene matches: 8. Germline V gene data show CDR1 as LGHNA and CDR2 as YNFKEQ.